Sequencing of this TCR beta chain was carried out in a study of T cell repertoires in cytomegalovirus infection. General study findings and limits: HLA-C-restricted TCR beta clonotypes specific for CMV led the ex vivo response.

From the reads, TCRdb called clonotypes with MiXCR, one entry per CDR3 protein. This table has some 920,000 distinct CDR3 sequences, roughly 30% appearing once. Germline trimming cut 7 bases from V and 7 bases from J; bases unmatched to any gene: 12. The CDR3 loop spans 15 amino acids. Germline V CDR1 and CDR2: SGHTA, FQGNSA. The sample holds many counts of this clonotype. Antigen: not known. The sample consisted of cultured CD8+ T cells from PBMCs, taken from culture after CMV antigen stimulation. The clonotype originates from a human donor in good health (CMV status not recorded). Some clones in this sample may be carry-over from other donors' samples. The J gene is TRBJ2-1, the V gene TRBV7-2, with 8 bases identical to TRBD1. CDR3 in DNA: TGTGCCAGCAACCGAAAGGACAGGGAATTTAATGAGCAGTTCTTC. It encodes CASNRKDREFNEQFF.